This T cell receptor (beta chain) derives from a study of blood T cells in healthy people across ages. Notes on the study in general: The study found more naive CD4+ cells and higher diversity in long-lived than aged donors.

The authors ran a second PCR of 7 to 11 cycles using a sample-barcoded 5' primer and a J-beta primer mix. TCRdb reprocessed the 5' RACE reads with MiXCR, giving one entry per CDR3 protein. The repertoire holds around 940,000 distinct CDR3 sequences, about 53% seen once, with 20% to 25% in the top ten. To note about this clonotype: Its antigen is still unknown.

This CDR3 has 15 amino acids. The germline V gene has CDR1 MDHEN and CDR2 SYDVKM. Trimming removed 3 bases from V and 11 bases from J, with 22 bases in between. The rearrangement joins TRBV28 to TRBJ2-5; D might be TRBD1 (5 bases). Sequenced sample: blood. The origin of this receptor is an older woman in good health. CDR3 amino acids: CASSFLSQAAYEQYF. CDR3 DNA: TGTGCCAGCAGTTTCCTTTCACAGGCTGCCTACGAACAGTACTTC.